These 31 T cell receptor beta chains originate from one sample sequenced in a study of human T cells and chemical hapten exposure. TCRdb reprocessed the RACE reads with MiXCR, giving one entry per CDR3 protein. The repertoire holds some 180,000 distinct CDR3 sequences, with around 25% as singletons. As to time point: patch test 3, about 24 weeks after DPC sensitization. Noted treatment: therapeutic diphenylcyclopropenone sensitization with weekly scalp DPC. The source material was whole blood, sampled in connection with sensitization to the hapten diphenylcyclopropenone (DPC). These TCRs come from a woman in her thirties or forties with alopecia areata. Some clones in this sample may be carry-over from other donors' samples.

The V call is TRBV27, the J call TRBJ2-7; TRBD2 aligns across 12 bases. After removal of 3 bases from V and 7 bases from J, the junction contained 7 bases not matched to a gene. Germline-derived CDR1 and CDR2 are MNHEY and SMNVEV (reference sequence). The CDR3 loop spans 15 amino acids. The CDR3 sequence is CASSFSSGGAGEQYF. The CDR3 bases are TGTGCCAGCAGTTTTTCTAGCGGGGGGGCAGGAGAGCAGTACTTC.

The CDR3 bases are TGCAGCGTTGAAGTGACTAGCGGGAGGTTCGCAGATACGCAGTATTTT. This sequence encodes CSVEVTSGRFADTQYF. The chain joins TRBV29-1 to TRBJ2-3; 13 bases agree with TRBD2. V dropped 1 base and J dropped 4; count of bases not matched to a gene: 5. The CDR3 extends over 16 amino acids. From germline, CDR1 is SQVTM and CDR2 ANQGSEA.

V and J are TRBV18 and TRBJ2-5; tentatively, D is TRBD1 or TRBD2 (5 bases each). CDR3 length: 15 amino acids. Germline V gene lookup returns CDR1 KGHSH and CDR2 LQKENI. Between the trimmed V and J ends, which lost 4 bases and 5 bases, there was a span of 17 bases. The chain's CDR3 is CASSRTGTQGETQYF. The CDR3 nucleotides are TGTGCCAGCTCACGGACCGGGACCCAAGGGGAGACCCAGTACTTC.

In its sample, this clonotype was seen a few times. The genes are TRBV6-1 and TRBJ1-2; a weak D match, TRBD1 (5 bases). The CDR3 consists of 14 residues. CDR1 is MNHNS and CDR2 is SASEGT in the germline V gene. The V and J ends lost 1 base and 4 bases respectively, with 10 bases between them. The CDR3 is CASSEGSRVYGYTF. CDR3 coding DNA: TGTGCCAGCAGTGAAGGCTCCAGGGTCTATGGCTACACCTTC.

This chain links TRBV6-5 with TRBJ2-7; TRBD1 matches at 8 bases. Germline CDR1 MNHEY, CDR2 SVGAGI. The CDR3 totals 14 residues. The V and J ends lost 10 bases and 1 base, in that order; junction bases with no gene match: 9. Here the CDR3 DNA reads TGTGCCACCACGACAGGGGTTGGGTCCTACGAGCAGTACTTC. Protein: CATTTGVGSYEQYF.

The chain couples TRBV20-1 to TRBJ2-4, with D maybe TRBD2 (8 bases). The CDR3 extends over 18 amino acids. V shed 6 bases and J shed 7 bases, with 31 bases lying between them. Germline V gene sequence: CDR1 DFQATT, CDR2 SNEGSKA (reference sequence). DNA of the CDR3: TGCAGTGCCCCATCGGCAGGGGGGCGGTCGGGAGGGTCGAACATTCAGTACTTC. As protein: CSAPSAGGRSGGSNIQYF.

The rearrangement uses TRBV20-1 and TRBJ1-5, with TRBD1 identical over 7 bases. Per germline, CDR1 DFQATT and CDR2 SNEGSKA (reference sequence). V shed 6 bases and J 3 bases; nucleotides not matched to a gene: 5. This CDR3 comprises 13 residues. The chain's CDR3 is CSASTGLNQPQHF. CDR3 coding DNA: TGCAGTGCCTCGACAGGGCTCAATCAGCCCCAGCATTTT.

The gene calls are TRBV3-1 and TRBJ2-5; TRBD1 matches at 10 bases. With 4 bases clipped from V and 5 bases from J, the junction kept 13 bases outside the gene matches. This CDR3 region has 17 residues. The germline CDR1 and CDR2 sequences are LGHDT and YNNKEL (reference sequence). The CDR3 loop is CASSPLKMTGGLETQYF. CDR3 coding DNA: TGTGCCAGCAGCCCCCTAAAAATGACAGGGGGCCTGGAGACCCAGTACTTC.

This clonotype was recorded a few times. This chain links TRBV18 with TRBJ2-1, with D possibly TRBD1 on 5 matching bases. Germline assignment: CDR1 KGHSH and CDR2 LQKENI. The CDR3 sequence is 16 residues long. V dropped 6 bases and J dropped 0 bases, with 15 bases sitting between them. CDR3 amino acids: CASSTARVSSYNEQFF. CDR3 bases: TGTGCCAGCTCCACCGCCAGGGTGAGCTCCTACAATGAGCAGTTCTTC.

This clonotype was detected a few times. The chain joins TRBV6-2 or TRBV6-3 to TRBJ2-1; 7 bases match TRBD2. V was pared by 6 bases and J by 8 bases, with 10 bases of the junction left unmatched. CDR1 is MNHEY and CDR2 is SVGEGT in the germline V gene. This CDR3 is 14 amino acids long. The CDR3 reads CASSHQGLVDEQFF. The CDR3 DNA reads TGTGCCAGCAGCCACCAAGGACTAGTAGATGAGCAGTTCTTC.

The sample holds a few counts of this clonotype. The CDR3 loop reads CASTRDRNGGETQYF. DNA for the CDR3: TGTGCCAGCACCCGGGACAGAAACGGAGGAGAGACCCAGTACTTC. The chain joins TRBV7-9 to TRBJ2-5, with 7 bases lining up with TRBD1. The CDR3 contains 15 residues. CDR1 is SEHNR, CDR2 FQNEAQ, per germline (reference sequence). The V segment lost 7 bases and the J segment 4 bases; nucleotides outside the gene matches: 12.

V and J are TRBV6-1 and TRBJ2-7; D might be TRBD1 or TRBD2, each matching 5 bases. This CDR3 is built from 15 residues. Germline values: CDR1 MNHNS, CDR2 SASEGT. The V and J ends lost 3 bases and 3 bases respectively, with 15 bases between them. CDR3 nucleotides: TGTGCCAGCAGTGATTTCGGGGCAGGAGTCTACGAGCAGTACTTC. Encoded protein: CASSDFGAGVYEQYF.

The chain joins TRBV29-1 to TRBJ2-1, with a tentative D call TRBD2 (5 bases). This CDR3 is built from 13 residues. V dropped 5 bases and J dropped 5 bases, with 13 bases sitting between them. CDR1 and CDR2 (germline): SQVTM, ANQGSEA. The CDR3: CSVRGAFDNEQFF. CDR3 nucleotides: TGCAGCGTTCGGGGAGCGTTTGACAATGAGCAGTTCTTC.

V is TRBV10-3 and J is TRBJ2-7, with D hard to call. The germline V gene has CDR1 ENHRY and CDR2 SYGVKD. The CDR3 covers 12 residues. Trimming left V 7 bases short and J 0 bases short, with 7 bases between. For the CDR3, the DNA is TGTGCCATCACCGATGACTCCTACGAGCAGTACTTC. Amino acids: CAITDDSYEQYF.

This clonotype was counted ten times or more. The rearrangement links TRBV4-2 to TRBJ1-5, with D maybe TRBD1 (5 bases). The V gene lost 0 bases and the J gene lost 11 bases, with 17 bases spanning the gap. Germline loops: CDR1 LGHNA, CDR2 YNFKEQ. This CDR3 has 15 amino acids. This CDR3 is CASSQDSGTSRTQHF. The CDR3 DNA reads TGTGCCAGCAGCCAAGATAGCGGGACTTCCAGAACCCAGCATTTT.

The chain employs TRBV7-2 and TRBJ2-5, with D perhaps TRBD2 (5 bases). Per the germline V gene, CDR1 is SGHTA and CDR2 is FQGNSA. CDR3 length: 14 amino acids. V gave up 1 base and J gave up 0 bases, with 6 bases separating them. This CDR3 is CASSLGGNQETQYF. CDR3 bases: TGTGCCAGCAGCTTAGGAGGGAACCAAGAGACCCAGTACTTC.

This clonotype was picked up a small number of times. CDR3 nucleotide sequence: TGCAGCGTTGAGACGGGCACAGATACGCAGTATTTT. Its protein product is CSVETGTDTQYF. The chain couples TRBV29-1 to TRBJ2-3; D gene unclear. This CDR3 region has 12 residues. Germline lookup yields CDR1 SQVTM and CDR2 ANQGSEA. The ends were cut back, 3 bases at V and 1 base at J, with 5 bases in the middle.

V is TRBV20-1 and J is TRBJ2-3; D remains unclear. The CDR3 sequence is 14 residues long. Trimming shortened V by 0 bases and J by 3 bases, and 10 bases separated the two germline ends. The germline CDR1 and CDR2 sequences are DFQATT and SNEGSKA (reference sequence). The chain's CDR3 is CSARDQKRTDTQYF. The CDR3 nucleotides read TGCAGTGCTAGAGATCAGAAACGGACAGATACGCAGTATTTT.

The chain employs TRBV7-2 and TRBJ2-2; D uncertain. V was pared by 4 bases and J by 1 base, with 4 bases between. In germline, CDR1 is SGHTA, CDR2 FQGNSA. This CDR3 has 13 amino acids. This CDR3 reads CASSSRNTGELFF. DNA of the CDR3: TGTGCCAGCAGCTCTAGGAACACCGGGGAGCTGTTTTTT. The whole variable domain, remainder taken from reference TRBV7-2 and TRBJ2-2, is GAGVSQSPSNKVTEKGKDVELRCDPISGHTALYWYRQSLGQGLEFLIYFQGNSAPDKSGLPSDRFSAERTGGSVSTLTIQRTQQEDSAVYLCASSSRNTGELFFGEGSRLTVL.

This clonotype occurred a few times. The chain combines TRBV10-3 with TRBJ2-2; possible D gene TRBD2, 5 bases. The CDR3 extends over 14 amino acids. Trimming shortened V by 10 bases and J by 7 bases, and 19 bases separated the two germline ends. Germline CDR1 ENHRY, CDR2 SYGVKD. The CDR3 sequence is CATTRKVFGGELFF. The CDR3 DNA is TGTGCCACCACTAGGAAGGTTTTCGGCGGGGAGCTGTTTTTT.

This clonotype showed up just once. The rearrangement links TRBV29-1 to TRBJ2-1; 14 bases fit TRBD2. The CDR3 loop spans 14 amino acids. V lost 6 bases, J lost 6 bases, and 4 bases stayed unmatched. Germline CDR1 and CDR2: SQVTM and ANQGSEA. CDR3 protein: CSVAGLAGVNEQFF. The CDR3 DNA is TGCAGCGTAGCGGGACTAGCGGGAGTCAATGAGCAGTTCTTC.

In DNA form, the CDR3 reads TGTGCCAGCACCCCGCAGGACAGGAGGGGAAACACCATATATTTT. Translation gives CASTPQDRRGNTIYF. The V and J genes are TRBV28 and TRBJ1-3; 7 bases map to TRBD1. V gave up 7 bases and J gave up 4 bases; unmatched junction bases: 10. Per germline, CDR1 MDHEN and CDR2 SYDVKM. The CDR3 loop spans 15 amino acids.

The CDR3 region is CASTFVGGHYSNQPQHF. CDR3 DNA: TGTGCCAGCACCTTCGTAGGAGGACATTATAGCAATCAGCCCCAGCATTTT. The rearrangement joins TRBV6-6 to TRBJ1-5; weak D call: TRBD1 (5 bases). This CDR3 region has 17 residues. CDR1 is MNHNY, CDR2 SVGAGI, per germline (reference sequence). Between the trimmed V and J ends, which lost 7 bases and 0 bases, there was a span of 19 bases.

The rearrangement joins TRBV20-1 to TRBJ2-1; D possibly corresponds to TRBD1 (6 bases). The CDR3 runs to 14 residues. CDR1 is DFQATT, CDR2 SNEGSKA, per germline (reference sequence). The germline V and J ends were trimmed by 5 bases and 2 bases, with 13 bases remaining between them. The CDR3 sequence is CSAPQGPTYNEQFF. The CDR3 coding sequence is TGCAGTGCTCCACAGGGACCCACCTACAATGAGCAGTTCTTC.

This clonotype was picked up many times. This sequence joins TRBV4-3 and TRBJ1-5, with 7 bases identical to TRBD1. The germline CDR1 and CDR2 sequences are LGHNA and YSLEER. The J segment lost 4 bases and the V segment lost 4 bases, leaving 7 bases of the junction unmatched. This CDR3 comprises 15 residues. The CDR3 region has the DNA TGCGCCAGCAGCCGCTTAGCAGGGGGAAATCAGCCCCAGCATTTT. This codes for CASSRLAGGNQPQHF.

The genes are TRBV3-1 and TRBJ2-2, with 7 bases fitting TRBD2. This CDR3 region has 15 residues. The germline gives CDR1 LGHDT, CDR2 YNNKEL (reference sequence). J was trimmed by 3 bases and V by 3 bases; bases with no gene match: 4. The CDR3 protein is CASSHRGDHTGELFF. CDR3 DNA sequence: TGTGCCAGCAGCCATCGGGGGGACCACACCGGGGAGCTGTTTTTT. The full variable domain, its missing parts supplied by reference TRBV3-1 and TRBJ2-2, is DTAVSQTPKYLVTQMGNDKSIKCEQNLGHDTMYWYKQDSKKFLKIMFSYNNKELIINETVPNRFSPKSPDKAHLNLHINSLELGDSAVYFCASSHRGDHTGELFFGEGSRLTVL.

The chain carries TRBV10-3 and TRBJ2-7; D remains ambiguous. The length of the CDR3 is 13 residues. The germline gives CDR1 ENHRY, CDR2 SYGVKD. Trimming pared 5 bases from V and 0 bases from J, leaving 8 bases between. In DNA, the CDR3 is TGTGCCATCAGTCATAGTAACTCCTACGAGCAGTACTTC. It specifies CAISHSNSYEQYF.

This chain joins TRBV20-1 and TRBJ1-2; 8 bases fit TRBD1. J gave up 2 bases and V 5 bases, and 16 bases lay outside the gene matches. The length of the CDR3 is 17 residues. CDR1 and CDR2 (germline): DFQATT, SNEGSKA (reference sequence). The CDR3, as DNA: TGCAGTGCTTTAATCGGCCCCGACAGGGGCCCAAACTATGGCTACACCTTC. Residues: CSALIGPDRGPNYGYTF.

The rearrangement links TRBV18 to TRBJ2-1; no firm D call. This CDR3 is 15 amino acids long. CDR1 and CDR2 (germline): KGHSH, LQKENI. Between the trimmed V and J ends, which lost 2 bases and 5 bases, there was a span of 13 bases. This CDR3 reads CASSPAWGSDNEQFF. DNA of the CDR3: TGTGCCAGCTCACCAGCTTGGGGAAGCGACAATGAGCAGTTCTTC.

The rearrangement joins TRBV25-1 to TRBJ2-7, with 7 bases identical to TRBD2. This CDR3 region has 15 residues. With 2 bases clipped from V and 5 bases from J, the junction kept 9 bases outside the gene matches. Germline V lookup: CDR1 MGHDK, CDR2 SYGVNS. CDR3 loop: CASSERGGWSHEQYF. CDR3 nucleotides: TGTGCCAGCAGTGAAAGGGGAGGGTGGAGCCACGAGCAGTACTTC.

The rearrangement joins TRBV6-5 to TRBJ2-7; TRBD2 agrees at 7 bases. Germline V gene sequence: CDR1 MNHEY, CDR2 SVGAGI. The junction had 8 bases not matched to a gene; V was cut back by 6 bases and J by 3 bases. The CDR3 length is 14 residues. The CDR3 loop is CASSRTSTNYEQYF. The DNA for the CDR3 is TGTGCCAGCAGCCGGACTAGTACGAACTACGAGCAGTACTTC.